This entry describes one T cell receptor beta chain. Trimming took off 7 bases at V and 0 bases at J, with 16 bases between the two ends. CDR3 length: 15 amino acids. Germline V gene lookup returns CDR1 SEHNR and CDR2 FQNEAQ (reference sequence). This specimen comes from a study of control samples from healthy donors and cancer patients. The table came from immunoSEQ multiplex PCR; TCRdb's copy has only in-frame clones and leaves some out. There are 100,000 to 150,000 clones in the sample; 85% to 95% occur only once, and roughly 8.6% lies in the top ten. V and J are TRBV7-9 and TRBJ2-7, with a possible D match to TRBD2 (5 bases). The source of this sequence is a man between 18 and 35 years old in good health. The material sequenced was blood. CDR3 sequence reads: CASTLDGSGSYEQYF. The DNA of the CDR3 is TGTGCCAGCACCCTGGACGGCAGCGGCTCCTACGAGCAGTACTTC.